There are a few counts of the clone carrying this T cell receptor beta chain. Antigen specificity is unknown. This sample is drawn from a study of beta chain features in type 1 diabetes. Overall study findings and caveats: Resolution of whether HLA type affects TCRB rearrangement was not achieved here. All four CD4+ subsets from Type 1 diabetes patients carried moderately but significantly shorter TCRB CDR3s.

Between the trimmed V and J ends, which lost 3 bases and 0 bases, there was a span of 7 bases. Germline V gene sequence: CDR1 GTSNPN, CDR2 SVGIG (reference sequence). CDR3 length equals 13 residues. CD4+ cells of the naive, central memory, regulatory and stem cell-like memory types were sorted via CD45RO/CCR7/CD25/CD127/CD95/CD27. The study reverse transcribed the entire isolated RNA, so it sequenced expressed TCRB transcripts. Clones were sequenced by immunoSEQ multiplex PCR, and TCRdb holds only the in-frame ones, with some missing. The sample has hundreds of thousands of clones, approximately 30% seen once.

The sequencing input was naive CD4+ T cells from blood. This receptor was obtained from a man aged 18-30 years in good health. The chain employs TRBV30 and TRBJ2-3; D is undetermined. CDR3 loop: CAWRVVSTDTQYF. CDR3 coding DNA: TGTGCCTGGAGGGTGGTTAGCACAGATACGCAGTATTTT.